Listed here are 22 T cell receptor beta chains from one sample, sequenced in a study of beta chain features in type 1 diabetes. The isolated RNA, all of it, was reverse transcribed, so expressed TCRB transcripts were what got sequenced. The repertoire was sequenced with immunoSEQ multiplex PCR; TCRdb's copy has only in-frame clones and lacks some. The repertoire consists of roughly 500,000 clones, with approximately 31% occurring once and the leading ten covering about 0.065%. The source material was naive CD4+ T cells from blood. Receptor source: a man aged 18 to 29 in good health.

V gene TRBV4-2 combines with J gene TRBJ2-6; D may match TRBD1 or TRBD2 (5 bases each). Per germline, CDR1 LGHNA and CDR2 YNFKEQ. CDR3 size: 16 residues. The V gene lost 0 bases and the J gene lost 2 bases, with 8 bases spanning the gap. The CDR3 sequence is CASSQDLGAGANVLTF. DNA for the CDR3: TGTGCCAGCAGCCAAGATCTGGGGGCTGGGGCCAACGTCCTGACTTTC.

This chain connects TRBV6-5 to TRBJ1-2, with a weak D call TRBD1 (5 bases). The V end was cut by 6 bases, the J end by 13 bases, with 18 bases between. Germline V gives CDR1 MNHEY, CDR2 SVGAGI. The CDR3 sequence is 12 residues long. CDR3 sequence reads: CASSQRTGERTF. Written as DNA, the CDR3 is TGTGCCAGCAGCCAAAGAACGGGGGAGCGCACCTTC.

This clone has more than one count but fewer than ten. The same CDR3 also results from other DNA sequences found in this sample. The chain links TRBV2 to TRBJ2-3, with TRBD1 matching over 7 bases. Germline lookup yields CDR1 SNHLY and CDR2 FYNNEI. This CDR3 spans 14 amino acids. The V and J ends lost 4 bases and 3 bases, in that order; junction bases with no gene match: 4. CDR3 sequence (DNA): TGTGCCAGCAGTGCTGACAGGGCGACAGATACGCAGTATTTT. As protein: CASSADRATDTQYF.

Note on this clone: This specimen includes other DNA sequences encoding the same CDR3. The V and J genes are TRBV5-1 and TRBJ2-6, with a tentative D call TRBD1 (5 bases). CDR3 size: 15 residues. V was pared by 0 bases and J by 2 bases, with 6 bases between. Germline loops: CDR1 SGHRS, CDR2 YFSETQ. CDR3 in amino acids: CASSLEGAGANVLTF. CDR3 DNA sequence: TGCGCCAGCAGCTTGGAAGGGGCTGGGGCCAACGTCCTGACTTTC. Supplemented by reference TRBV5-1 and TRBJ2-6, the full variable domain reads KAGVTQTPRYLIKTRGQQVTLSCSPISGHRSVSWYQQTPGQGLQFLFEYFSETQRNKGNFPGRFSGRQFSNSRSEMNVSTLELGDSALYLCASSLEGAGANVLTFGAGSRLTVL.

This clone has more than one count but fewer than ten. This chain uses TRBV18 with TRBJ2-1; TRBD2 agrees at 9 bases. CDR1 is KGHSH, CDR2 LQKENI, per germline. The CDR3 has 15 amino acids. V lost 1 base, J lost 5 bases, and 3 bases stayed unmatched. This CDR3 is CASSPRRTSDNEQFF. CDR3 bases: TGTGCCAGCTCACCACGGCGGACTAGCGACAATGAGCAGTTCTTC.

This clone appeared a few times. The chain carries TRBV29-1 and TRBJ2-7; unclear D gene. Trimming removed 6 bases at V and 1 base at J, with 7 bases between. Germline CDR1 and CDR2: SQVTM and ANQGSEA. The length of the CDR3 is 11 residues. CDR3 DNA sequence: TGCAGCGTAGAGAGGTCCTACGAGCAGTACTTC. It yields the protein CSVERSYEQYF.

This rearrangement joins TRBV30 to TRBJ2-7; D ambiguous. V was cut by 2 bases and J by 6 bases, with 14 bases left in between. Germline CDR1 and CDR2: GTSNPN and SVGIG (reference sequence). This CDR3 has 13 amino acids. CDR3 in amino acids: CAWSLTGVTEQYF. The CDR3 DNA reads TGTGCCTGGAGTCTTACTGGAGTGACCGAGCAGTACTTC.

The chain has TRBV11-1 and TRBJ2-1; D uncertain. V was cut by 0 bases and J by 10 bases, with 13 bases left in between. Per germline, CDR1 SGHAT and CDR2 FQDESV (reference sequence). The CDR3 totals 14 residues. The DNA of the CDR3 is TGTGCCAGCAGCTTAGCCGGCACCTACGGAGAGCAGTTCTTC. As protein: CASSLAGTYGEQFF.

This clone was detected only once. This chain links TRBV25-1 with TRBJ1-1; unclear D gene. The V end lost 8 bases, the J end lost 4 bases, and 23 bases lay between the germline ends. Germline-derived CDR1 and CDR2 are MGHDK and SYGVNS. The CDR3 is 16 amino acids. This CDR3 is CASGPLGAGSSTEAFF. The CDR3 DNA is TGTGCCAGCGGCCCATTGGGAGCCGGATCGTCCACTGAAGCTTTCTTT.

This chain joins TRBV19 and TRBJ2-7, with 10 bases fitting TRBD1. Germline-derived CDR1 and CDR2 are LNHDA and SQIVND (reference sequence). The CDR3 is made up of 13 amino acids. Trimming cost V 5 bases and J 5 bases; bases outside gene matches: 3. CDR3 coding DNA: TGTGCCAGTAGTCCAGGACAGGGGGACGAGCAGTACTTC. Translated, it gives CASSPGQGDEQYF.

The rearrangement joins TRBV29-1 to TRBJ2-1; possibly TRBD2 for D (6 bases). V lost 4 bases and J lost 6, with 16 bases in between. CDR1 and CDR2 from the germline V gene are SQVTM and ANQGSEA. This CDR3 has 14 residues. CDR3 sequence: CSVVRREHRNEQFF. The CDR3 DNA reads TGCAGCGTTGTGCGTCGGGAGCATCGCAATGAGCAGTTCTTC.

The chain joins TRBV6-6 to TRBJ2-1, with a weak D call TRBD2 (5 bases). Germline lookup yields CDR1 MNHNY and CDR2 SVGAGI (reference sequence). The CDR3 has 16 residues. With 5 bases removed from V and 0 bases from J, the gap between germline ends came to 14 bases. Here the CDR3 reads CASSGLATSSYNEQFF. The CDR3 nucleotides read TGTGCCAGCAGTGGACTCGCCACTAGCTCCTACAATGAGCAGTTCTTC.

Notes on this clone: The same CDR3 can be traced to other DNA sequences in this sample. The chain carries TRBV9 and TRBJ2-7, with 9 bases fitting TRBD2. Germline V lookup: CDR1 SGDLS, CDR2 YYNGEE. The J segment lost 3 bases and the V segment lost 2 bases, leaving 3 bases of the junction unmatched. The CDR3 runs to 14 residues. The CDR3 here is CASSVTSGNYEQYF. CDR3 bases: TGTGCCAGCAGCGTGACTAGCGGAAACTACGAGCAGTACTTC.

Regarding this clone: Additional DNA sequences in this sample encode the identical CDR3. This chain connects TRBV2 to TRBJ2-3; 10 nucleotides match TRBD2. Germline loops: CDR1 SNHLY, CDR2 FYNNEI. This CDR3 comprises 14 residues. The J segment lost 1 base and the V segment lost 6 bases, leaving 1 base of the junction unmatched. The CDR3 nucleotides read TGTGCCAGCAGGGGGACTAGCGGCACAGATACGCAGTATTTT. Translation gives CASRGTSGTDTQYF.

The rearrangement uses TRBV7-2 and TRBJ2-5, with D unclear. V lost 5 bases and J lost 3, with 13 bases in between. This CDR3 is built from 14 residues. Germline values: CDR1 SGHTA, CDR2 FQGNSA. The CDR3 DNA is TGTGCCAGCAGCCCTTCGAGGACCGAAGAGACCCAGTACTTC. Amino acids: CASSPSRTEETQYF.

This clone has a handful of counts. V and J are TRBV7-2 and TRBJ2-5; 9 bases are shared with TRBD2. CDR1 is SGHTA and CDR2 is FQGNSA in the germline V gene. This CDR3 contains 16 residues. V was pared by 5 bases and J by 4 bases, with 11 bases of the junction left unmatched. CDR3 amino acids: CASSPGVAGVGETQYF. CDR3 coding DNA: TGTGCCAGCAGCCCCGGGGTAGCGGGAGTGGGAGAGACCCAGTACTTC.

The chain carries TRBV28 and TRBJ2-1, with a weak D call TRBD1 (5 bases). The CDR3 totals 11 residues. The ends were cut back, 7 bases at V and 5 bases at J, with 6 bases in the middle. CDR1 and CDR2 from the germline V gene are MDHEN and SYDVKM. The CDR3 DNA is TGTGCCAGCAAGGGGAACAATGAGCAGTTCTTC. This encodes CASKGNNEQFF.

The rearrangement links TRBV10-3 to TRBJ2-5; D possibly corresponds to TRBD2 (6 bases). Between the trimmed V and J ends, which lost 9 bases and 4 bases, there was a span of 15 bases. The CDR3 is 13 amino acids. Germline CDR1 ENHRY, CDR2 SYGVKD. CDR3 DNA: TGTGCCATTTCCGGAGGGCAGGGAGAGACCCAGTACTTC. Translated, it gives CAISGGQGETQYF.

This clone was seen only a few times. The CDR3 nucleotides are TGTGCCTGGAGTGCCGGGCAGATCAGCAATGAGCAGTTCTTC. Encoded protein: CAWSAGQISNEQFF. The rearrangement joins TRBV30 to TRBJ2-1; D call uncertain. Trimming took off 1 base at V and 6 bases at J, with 13 bases between the two ends. The CDR3 length is 14 residues. Germline CDR1 GTSNPN, CDR2 SVGIG (reference sequence).

The chain uses TRBV28 and TRBJ2-7; either TRBD1 or TRBD2 may fit D (5 bases each). Germline V gene data show CDR1 as MDHEN and CDR2 as SYDVKM. With 6 bases removed from V and 6 bases from J, the gap between germline ends came to 18 bases. CDR3 length: 14 residues. As DNA, the CDR3 is TGTGCCAGCAGAGGGACCGCTCCACGGGGCGAGCAGTACTTC. Amino acids: CASRGTAPRGEQYF. Based on the CDR3 plus reference TRBV28 and TRBJ2-7, the full variable domain is DVKVTQSSRYLVKRTGEKVFLECVQDMDHENMFWYRQDPGLGLRLIYFSYDVKMKEKGDIPEGYSVSREKKERFSLILESASTNQTSMYLCASRGTAPRGEQYFGPGTRLTVT.

This chain joins TRBV20-1 and TRBJ2-5; D ambiguous. With 3 bases removed from V and 3 bases from J, the gap between germline ends came to 5 bases. The CDR3 length is 11 residues. The V gene's germline CDR1 is DFQATT and CDR2 SNEGSKA (reference sequence). CDR3 coding DNA: TGCAGTGCTAGTATCGAAGAGACCCAGTACTTC. Amino acids: CSASIEETQYF.

This clone appeared a few times. V gene TRBV9 combines with J gene TRBJ2-1; D is unclear. Germline CDR1 is SGDLS and CDR2 is YYNGEE. CDR3 length equals 14 residues. V was shortened by 0 bases and J by 5 bases, with 9 bases between the two germline ends. This CDR3 reads CASSVERSHNEQFF. For the CDR3, the DNA is TGTGCCAGCAGCGTAGAGAGAAGCCACAATGAGCAGTTCTTC.